A selection of T cell receptor beta chains follows, all from one sample in a study of T cell changes during pregnancy in multiple sclerosis. Sequencing was performed with immunoSEQ multiplex PCR; in TCRdb, only in-frame clones are kept and a portion is missing. The repertoire holds about 69,000 clones, about 91% seen once, with around 0.27% in the top ten. This specimen consisted of CD4+ T cells from peripheral blood mononuclear cells, obtained in the third trimester of pregnancy. These receptors all come from a female donor in good health, enrolled as a control in a pregnancy study. Each CDR3 is given with its conserved first and last residue. A D gene is named only where the DNA matches it firmly. The listing skips clone size in some rows; elsewhere it reads once, few, many or a size class.

>TRBD2|TRBV6-5|NA|TRBJ2-4
TGTGCCAGCAGCCGGGGCGGGACTAGCGTAAACATTCAGTACTTC
CASSRGGTSVNIQYF
>TRBD1|TRBV7-2|NA|TRBJ1-2
TGTGCCAGCAGCTCAATAACCGGGACAGGGCGCCCACCTAACTATGGCTACACCTTC
CASSSITGTGRPPNYGYTF
>NA|TRBV4-1|NA|TRBJ2-7
TGCGCCAGCAGCCCCCCCCACCGGGGGAGATCCTACGAGCAGTACTTC
CASSPPHRGRSYEQYF
>TRBD1|TRBV5-4|NA|TRBJ1-5
TGTGCCAGCAGCACCGGGACAGGGAAAGATCAGCCCCAGCATTTT
CASSTGTGKDQPQHF
>TRBD2|TRBV4-3|NA|TRBJ2-3
TGCGCCAGCAGCCAAGACGCTAGCGGGGGGGCAGATACGCAGTATTTT
CASSQDASGGADTQYF
>TRBD1|TRBV30|NA|TRBJ2-3
TGTGCCTGGACCACAGGGGGTCCTAGCACAGATACGCAGTATTTT
CAWTTGGPSTDTQYF
>TRBD2|TRBV6-5|NA|TRBJ2-1
TGTGCCAGCAGTTACCCAGCGGGGAACCACAATGAGCAGTTCTTC
CASSYPAGNHNEQFF
>NA|TRBV2|NA|TRBJ2-5
TGTGCCAGCAGTGAACTGGGGCGTTGGGGGGGCCGAGGGGAGACCCAGTACTTC
CASSELGRWGGRGETQYF
>NA|TRBV7-2|NA|TRBJ2-1
TGTGCCAGCAGCTCGAGGCGGGGGCCGGGGAATGAGCAGTTCTTC
CASSSRRGPGNEQFF
>TRBD1|TRBV4-2|once|TRBJ2-7
TGTGCCAGCAGCCAAGAGGAGCCGGGACAGGGGGCCTACGAGCAGTACTTC
CASSQEEPGQGAYEQYF
>TRBD1|TRBV7-6|NA|TRBJ1-4
TGTGCCAGCAGACGGACAGGGGCTAATGAAAAACTGTTTTTT
CASRRTGANEKLFF
>NA|TRBV4-2|NA|TRBJ1-2
TGTGCCAGCAGCCAAGTTACACAGGGTTTAGGGTCCACCTTC
CASSQVTQGLGSTF
>TRBD1|TRBV5-4|once|TRBJ1-2
TGTGCCAGCAGCTTGGGACAGGGGGACTTCCTTGGCTACACCTTC
CASSLGQGDFLGYTF
>NA|TRBV5-6|NA|TRBJ1-1
TGTGCCAGCAGCTTGGGCACAGGGTGGTCGAACACTGAAGCTTTCTTT
CASSLGTGWSNTEAFF